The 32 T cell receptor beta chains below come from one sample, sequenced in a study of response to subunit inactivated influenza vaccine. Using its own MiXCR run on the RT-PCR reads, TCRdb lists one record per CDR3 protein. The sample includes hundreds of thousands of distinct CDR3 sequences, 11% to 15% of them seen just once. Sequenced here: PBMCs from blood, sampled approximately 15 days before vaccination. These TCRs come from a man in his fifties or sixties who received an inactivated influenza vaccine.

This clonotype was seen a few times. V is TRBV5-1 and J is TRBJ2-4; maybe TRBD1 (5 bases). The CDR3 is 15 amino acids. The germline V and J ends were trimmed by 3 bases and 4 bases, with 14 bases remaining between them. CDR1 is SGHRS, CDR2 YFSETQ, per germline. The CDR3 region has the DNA TGCGCCAGCAGCTCGATGCGGCCAGGGAAAAACATTCAGTACTTC. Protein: CASSSMRPGKNIQYF.

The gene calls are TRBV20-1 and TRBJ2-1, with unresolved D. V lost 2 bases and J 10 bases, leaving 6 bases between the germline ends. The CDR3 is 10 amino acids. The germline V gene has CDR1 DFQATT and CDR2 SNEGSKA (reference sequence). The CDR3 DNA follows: TGCAGTGCTAGAATCCCAGAGCAGTTCTTC. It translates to CSARIPEQFF.

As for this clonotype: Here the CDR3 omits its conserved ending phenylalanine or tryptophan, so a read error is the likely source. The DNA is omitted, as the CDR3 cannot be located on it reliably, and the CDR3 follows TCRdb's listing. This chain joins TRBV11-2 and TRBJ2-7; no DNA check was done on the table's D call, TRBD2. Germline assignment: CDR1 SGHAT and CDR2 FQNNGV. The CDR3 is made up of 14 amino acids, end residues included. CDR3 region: CASSLGGLRAESII.

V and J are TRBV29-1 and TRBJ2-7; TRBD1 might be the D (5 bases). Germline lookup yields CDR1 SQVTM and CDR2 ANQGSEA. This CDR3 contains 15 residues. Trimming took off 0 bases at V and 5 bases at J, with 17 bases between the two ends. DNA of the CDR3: TGCAGCGTTGAAGATCTGGGGCGAGGACCCCACGAGCAGTACTTC. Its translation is CSVEDLGRGPHEQYF.

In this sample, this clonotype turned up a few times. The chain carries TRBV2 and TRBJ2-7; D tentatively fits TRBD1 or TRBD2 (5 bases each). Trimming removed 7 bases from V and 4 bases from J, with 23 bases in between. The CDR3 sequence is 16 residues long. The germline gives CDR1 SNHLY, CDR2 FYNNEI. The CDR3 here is CASNPSRGRPEYEQYF. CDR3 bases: TGTGCCAGCAACCCCAGCCGGGGCCGCCCGGAGTACGAGCAGTACTTC.

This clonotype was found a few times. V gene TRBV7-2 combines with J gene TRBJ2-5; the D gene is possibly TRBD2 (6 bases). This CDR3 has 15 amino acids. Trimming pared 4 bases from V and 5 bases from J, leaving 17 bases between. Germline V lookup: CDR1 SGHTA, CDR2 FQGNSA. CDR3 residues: CASSYLGTAQETQYF. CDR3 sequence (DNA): TGTGCCAGCAGCTACCTAGGGACTGCCCAGGAGACCCAGTACTTC.

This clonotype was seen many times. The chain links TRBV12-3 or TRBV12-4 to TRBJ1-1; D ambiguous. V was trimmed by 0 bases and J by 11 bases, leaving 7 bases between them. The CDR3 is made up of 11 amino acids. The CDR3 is CASSLAGEAFF. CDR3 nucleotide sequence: TGTGCCAGCAGTTTAGCCGGGGAGGCTTTCTTT.

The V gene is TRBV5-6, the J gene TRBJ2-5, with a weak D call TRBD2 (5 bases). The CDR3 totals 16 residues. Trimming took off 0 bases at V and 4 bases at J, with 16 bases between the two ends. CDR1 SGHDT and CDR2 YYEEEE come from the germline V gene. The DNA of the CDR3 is TGTGCCAGCAGCTTGGCCTTCCGCAGCGGCTTAGAGACCCAGTACTTC. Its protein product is CASSLAFRSGLETQYF.

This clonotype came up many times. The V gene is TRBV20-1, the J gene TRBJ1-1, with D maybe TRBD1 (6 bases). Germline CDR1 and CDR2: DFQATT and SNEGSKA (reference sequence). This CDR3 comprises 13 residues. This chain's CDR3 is CRGALSMNTEAFF. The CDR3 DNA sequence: TGCAGGGGGGCGCTCAGCATGAACACTGAAGCTTTCTTT.

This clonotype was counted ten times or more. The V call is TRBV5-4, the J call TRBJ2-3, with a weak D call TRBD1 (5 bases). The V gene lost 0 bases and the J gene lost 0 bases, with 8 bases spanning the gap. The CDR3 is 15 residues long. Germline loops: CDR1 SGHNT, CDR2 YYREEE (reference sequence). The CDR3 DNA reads TGTGCCAGCAGCTTGGTTGGGGCTAGCACAGATACGCAGTATTTT. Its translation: CASSLVGASTDTQYF. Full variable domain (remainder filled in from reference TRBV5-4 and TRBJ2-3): ETGVTQSPTHLIKTRGQQVTLRCSSQSGHNTVSWYQQALGQGPQFIFQYYREEENGRGNFPPRFSGLQFPNYSSELNVNALELDDSALYLCASSLVGASTDTQYFGPGTRLTVL.

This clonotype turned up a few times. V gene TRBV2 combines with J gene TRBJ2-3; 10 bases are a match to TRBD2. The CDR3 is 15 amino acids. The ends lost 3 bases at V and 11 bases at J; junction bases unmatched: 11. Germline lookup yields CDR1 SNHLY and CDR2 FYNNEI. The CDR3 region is CASSDLAGVPGKQYF. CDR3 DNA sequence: TGTGCCAGCAGTGACCTAGCGGGAGTACCGGGTAAGCAGTATTTT.

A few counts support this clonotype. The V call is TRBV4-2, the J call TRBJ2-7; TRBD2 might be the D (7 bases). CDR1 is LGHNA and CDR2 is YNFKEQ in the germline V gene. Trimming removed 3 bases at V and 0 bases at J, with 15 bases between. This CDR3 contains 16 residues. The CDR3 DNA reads TGTGCCAGCAGCCATAGGGGGGGCAAAGCCTCCTACGAGCAGTACTTC. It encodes CASSHRGGKASYEQYF.

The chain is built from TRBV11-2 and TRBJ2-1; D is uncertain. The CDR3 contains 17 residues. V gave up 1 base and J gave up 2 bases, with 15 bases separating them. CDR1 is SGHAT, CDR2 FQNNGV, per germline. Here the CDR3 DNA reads TGTGCCAGCAGCTTAGTCGCCCAGCGAGATCCCTACAATGAGCAGTTCTTC. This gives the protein CASSLVAQRDPYNEQFF.

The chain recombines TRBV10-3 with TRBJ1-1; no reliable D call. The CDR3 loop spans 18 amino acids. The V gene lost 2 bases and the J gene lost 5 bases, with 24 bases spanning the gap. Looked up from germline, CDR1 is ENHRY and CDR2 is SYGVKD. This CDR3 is CAISEPSGGRELRTEAFF. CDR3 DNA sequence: TGTGCCATCAGTGAGCCCTCGGGAGGGCGCGAGTTACGGACTGAAGCTTTCTTT.

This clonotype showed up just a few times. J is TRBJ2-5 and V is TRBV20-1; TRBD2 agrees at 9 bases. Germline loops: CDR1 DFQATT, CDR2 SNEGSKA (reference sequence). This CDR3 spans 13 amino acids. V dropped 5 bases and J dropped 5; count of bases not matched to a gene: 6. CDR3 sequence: CSAPGLARETQYF. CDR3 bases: TGCAGTGCTCCCGGACTAGCGAGGGAGACCCAGTACTTC.

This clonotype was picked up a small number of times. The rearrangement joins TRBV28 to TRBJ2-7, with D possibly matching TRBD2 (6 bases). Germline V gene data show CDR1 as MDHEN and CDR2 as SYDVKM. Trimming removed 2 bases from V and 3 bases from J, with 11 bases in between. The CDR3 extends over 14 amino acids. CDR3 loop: CASSLRRGDYEQYF. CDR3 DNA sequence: TGTGCCAGCAGTTTAAGGAGGGGAGACTACGAGCAGTACTTC.

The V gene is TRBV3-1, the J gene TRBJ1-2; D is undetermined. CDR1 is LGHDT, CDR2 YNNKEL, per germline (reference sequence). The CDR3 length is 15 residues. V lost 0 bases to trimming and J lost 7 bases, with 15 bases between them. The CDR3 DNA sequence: TGTGCCAGCAGCCAAGATACGACCAAATCTGGTGGCTACACCTTC. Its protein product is CASSQDTTKSGGYTF.

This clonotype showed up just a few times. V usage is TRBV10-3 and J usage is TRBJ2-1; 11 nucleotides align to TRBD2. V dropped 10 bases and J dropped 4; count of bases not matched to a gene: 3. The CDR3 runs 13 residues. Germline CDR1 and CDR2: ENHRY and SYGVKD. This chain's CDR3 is CATRLAGYNEQFF. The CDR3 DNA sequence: TGTGCCACTCGACTAGCGGGGTACAATGAGCAGTTCTTC.

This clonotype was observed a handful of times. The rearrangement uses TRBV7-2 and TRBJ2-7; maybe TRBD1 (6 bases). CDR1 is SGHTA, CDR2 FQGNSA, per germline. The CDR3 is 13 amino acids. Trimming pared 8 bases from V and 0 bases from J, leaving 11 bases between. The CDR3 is CASARDTSYEQYF. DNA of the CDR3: TGTGCCAGCGCCCGGGACACCTCCTACGAGCAGTACTTC.

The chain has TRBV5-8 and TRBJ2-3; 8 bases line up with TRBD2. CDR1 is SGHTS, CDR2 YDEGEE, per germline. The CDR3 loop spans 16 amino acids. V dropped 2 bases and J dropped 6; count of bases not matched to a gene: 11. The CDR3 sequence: CASSFRVSGIADTQYF. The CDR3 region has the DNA TGTGCCAGCAGCTTTCGGGTTAGCGGGATAGCGGATACGCAGTATTTT. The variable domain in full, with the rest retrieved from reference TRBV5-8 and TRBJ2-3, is EAGVTQSPTHLIKTRGQQATLRCSPISGHTSVYWYQQALGLGLQFLLWYDEGEERNRGNFPPRFSGRQFPNYSSELNVNALELEDSALYLCASSFRVSGIADTQYFGPGTRLTVL.

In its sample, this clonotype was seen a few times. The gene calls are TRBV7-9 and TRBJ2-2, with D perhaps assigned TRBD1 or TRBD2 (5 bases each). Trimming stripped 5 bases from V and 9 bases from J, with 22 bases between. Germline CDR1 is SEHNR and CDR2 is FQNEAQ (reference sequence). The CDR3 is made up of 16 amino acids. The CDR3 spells CASSKPQGAIPWELFF. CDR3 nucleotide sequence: TGTGCCAGCAGCAAACCCCAGGGAGCTATCCCCTGGGAGCTGTTTTTT.

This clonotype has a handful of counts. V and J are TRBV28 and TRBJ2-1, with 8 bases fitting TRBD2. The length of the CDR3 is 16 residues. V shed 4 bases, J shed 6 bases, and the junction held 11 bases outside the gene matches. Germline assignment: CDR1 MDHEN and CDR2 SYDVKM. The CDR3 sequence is CASSSSGTRFLNEQFF. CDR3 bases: TGTGCCAGCAGTTCTTCCGGGACTAGATTTCTCAATGAGCAGTTCTTC. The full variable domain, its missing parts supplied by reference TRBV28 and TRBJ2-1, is DVKVTQSSRYLVKRTGEKVFLECVQDMDHENMFWYRQDPGLGLRLIYFSYDVKMKEKGDIPEGYSVSREKKERFSLILESASTNQTSMYLCASSSSGTRFLNEQFFGPGTRLTVL.

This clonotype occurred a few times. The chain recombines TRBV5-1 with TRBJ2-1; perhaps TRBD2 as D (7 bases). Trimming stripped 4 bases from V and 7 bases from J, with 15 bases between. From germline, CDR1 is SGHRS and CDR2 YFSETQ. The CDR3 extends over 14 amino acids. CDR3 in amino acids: CASSPGGRGNEQFF. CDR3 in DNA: TGCGCCAGCAGCCCCGGGGGGCGGGGGAATGAGCAGTTCTTC.

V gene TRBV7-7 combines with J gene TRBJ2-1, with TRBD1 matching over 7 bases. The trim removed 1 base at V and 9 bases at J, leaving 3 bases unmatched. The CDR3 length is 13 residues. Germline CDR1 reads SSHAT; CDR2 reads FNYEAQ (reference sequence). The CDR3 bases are TGTGCCAGCAGCTTAGAGAGGGGGCTTGAGCAGTTCTTC. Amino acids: CASSLERGLEQFF.

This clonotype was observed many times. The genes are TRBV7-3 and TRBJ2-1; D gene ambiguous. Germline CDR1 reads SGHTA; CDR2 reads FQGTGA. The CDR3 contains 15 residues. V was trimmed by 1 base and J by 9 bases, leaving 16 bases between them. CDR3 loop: CASSLSGDAVSEQFF. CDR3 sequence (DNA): TGTGCCAGCAGCTTAAGTGGCGATGCAGTTAGTGAGCAGTTCTTC. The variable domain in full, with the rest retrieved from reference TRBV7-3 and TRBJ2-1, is GAGVSQTPSNKVTEKGKYVELRCDPISGHTALYWYRQSLGQGPEFLIYFQGTGAADDSGLPNDRFFAVRPEGSVSTLKIQRTERGDSAVYLCASSLSGDAVSEQFFGPGTRLTVL.

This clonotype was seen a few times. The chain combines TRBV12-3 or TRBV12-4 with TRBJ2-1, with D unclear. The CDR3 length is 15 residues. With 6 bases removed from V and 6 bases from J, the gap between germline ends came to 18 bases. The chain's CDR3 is CASSNQALMGNEQFF. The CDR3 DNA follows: TGTGCCAGCAGCAACCAGGCGTTAATGGGCAATGAGCAGTTCTTC.

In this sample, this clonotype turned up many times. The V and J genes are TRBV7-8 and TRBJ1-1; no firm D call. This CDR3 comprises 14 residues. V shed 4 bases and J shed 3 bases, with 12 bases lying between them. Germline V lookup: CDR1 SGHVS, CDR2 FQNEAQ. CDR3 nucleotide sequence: TGTGCCAGCAGCTCCCAGTCCGGGCACACTGAAGCTTTCTTT. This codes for CASSSQSGHTEAFF.

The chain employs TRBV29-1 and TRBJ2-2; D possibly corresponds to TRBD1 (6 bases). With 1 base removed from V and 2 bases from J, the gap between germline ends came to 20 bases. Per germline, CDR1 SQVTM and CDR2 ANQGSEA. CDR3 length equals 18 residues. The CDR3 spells CSVEVEPGDLFNTGELFF. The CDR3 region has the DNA TGCAGCGTTGAAGTCGAGCCAGGGGACCTCTTTAACACCGGGGAGCTGTTTTTT.

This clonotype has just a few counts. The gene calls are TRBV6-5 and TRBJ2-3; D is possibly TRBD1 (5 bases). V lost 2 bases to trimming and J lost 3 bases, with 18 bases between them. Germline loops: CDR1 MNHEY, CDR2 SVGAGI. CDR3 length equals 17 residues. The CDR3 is CASSYPFGAVGTDTQYF. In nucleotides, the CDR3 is TGTGCCAGCAGTTACCCCTTTGGGGCCGTCGGTACAGATACGCAGTATTTT.

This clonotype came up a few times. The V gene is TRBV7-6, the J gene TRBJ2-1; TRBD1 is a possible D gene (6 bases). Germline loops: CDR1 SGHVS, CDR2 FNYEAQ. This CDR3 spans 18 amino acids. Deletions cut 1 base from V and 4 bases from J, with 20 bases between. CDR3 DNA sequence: TGTGCCAGCAGCTTAGTCGGCAGGGGTTCCCAAACTTACAATGAGCAGTTCTTC. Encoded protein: CASSLVGRGSQTYNEQFF.

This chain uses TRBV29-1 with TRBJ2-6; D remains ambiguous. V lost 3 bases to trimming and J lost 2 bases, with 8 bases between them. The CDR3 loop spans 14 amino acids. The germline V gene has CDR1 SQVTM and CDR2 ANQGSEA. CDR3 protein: CSVDSGPGANVLTF. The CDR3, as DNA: TGCAGCGTTGACTCCGGGCCTGGGGCCAACGTCCTGACTTTC.

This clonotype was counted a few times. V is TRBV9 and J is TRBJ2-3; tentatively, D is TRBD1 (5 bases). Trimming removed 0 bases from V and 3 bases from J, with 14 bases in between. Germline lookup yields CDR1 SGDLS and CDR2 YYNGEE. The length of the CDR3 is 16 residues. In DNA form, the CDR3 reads TGTGCCAGCAGCGTAGAAGGGGCCGCACGTACAGATACGCAGTATTTT. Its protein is CASSVEGAARTDTQYF.